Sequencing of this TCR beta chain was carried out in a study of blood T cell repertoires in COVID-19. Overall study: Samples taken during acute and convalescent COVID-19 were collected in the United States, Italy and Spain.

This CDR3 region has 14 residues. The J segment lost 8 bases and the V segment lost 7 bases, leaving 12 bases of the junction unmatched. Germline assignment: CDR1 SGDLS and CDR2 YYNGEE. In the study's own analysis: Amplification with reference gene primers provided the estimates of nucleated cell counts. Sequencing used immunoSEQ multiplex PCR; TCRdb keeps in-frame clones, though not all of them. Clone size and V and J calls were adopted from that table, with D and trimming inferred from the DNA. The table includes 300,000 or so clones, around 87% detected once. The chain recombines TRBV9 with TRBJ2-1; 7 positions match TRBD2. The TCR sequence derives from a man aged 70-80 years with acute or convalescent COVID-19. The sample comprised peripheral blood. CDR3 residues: CASLWGRAGHEQFF. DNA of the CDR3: TGTGCCAGCCTTTGGGGGAGGGCCGGGCATGAGCAGTTCTTC.